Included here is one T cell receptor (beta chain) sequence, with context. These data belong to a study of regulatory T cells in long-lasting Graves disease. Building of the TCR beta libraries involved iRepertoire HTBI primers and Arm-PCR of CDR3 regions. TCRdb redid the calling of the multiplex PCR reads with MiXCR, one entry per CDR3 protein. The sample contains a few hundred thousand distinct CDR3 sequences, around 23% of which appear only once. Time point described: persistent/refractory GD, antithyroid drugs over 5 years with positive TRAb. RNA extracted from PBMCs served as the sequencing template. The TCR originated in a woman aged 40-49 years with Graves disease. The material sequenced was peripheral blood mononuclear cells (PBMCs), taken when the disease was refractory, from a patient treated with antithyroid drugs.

DNA of the CDR3: TGTGCCATCAGTGAGGGGCCCTTTTTAGGGGGGTCCTCTGGGGCCAACGTCCTGACTTTC. This gives the protein CAISEGPFLGGSSGANVLTF. J is TRBJ2-6 and V is TRBV10-3, with D perhaps assigned TRBD1 or TRBD2 (6 bases each). CDR1 ENHRY and CDR2 SYGVKD come from the germline V gene. V was clipped by 2 bases and J by 0 bases, with 20 bases between them. This CDR3 region has 20 residues.